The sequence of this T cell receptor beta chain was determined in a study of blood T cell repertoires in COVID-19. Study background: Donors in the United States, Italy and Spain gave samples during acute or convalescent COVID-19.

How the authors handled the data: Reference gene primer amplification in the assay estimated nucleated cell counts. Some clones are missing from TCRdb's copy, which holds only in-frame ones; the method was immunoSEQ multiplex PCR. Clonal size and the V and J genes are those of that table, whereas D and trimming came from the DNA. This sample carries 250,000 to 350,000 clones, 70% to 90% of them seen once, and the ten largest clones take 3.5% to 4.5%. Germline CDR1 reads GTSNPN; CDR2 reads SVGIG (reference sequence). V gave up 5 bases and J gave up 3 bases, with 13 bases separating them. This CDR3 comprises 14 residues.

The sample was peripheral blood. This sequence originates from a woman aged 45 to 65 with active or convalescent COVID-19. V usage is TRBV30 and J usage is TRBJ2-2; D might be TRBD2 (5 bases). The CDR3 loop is CAWGRGVDTGELFF. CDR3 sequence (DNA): TGTGCCTGGGGTCGGGGAGTAGACACCGGGGAGCTGTTTTTT.